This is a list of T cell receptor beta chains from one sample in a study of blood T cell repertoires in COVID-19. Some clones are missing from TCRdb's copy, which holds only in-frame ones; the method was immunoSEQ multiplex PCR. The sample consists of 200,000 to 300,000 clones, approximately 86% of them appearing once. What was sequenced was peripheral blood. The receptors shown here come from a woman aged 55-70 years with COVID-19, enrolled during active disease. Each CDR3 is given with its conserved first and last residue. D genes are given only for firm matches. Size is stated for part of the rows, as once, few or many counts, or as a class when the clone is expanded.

CDR3 protein: CASSTGTGGREQYF
CDR3 DNA: TGTGCCAGCAGTACTGGGACAGGGGGCCGCGAGCAGTACTTC
clone size: NA
D gene: TRBD1
J gene: TRBJ2-7
V gene: TRBV6-5

CDR3 protein: CASGRLGQGVDEQYF
CDR3 DNA: TGTGCCAGCGGAAGACTCGGACAGGGGGTCGACGAGCAGTACTTC
clone size: NA
D gene: TRBD1
J gene: TRBJ2-7
V gene: TRBV28

CDR3 protein: CASSFRDGPQHF
CDR3 DNA: TGTGCCAGCAGTTTCCGGGATGGGCCCCAGCATTTT
clone size: NA
D gene: NA
J gene: TRBJ1-5
V gene: TRBV6-5

CDR3 protein: CASSDSISGGAYNEQFF
CDR3 DNA: TGTGCCAGCAGTGACTCGATTAGCGGAGGGGCCTACAATGAGCAGTTCTTC
clone size: NA
D gene: NA
J gene: TRBJ2-1
V gene: TRBV6-4

CDR3 protein: CASSRPAGLANEQYF
CDR3 DNA: TGTGCCAGCAGCCGCCCCGCGGGACTAGCAAACGAGCAGTACTTC
clone size: NA
D gene: TRBD2
J gene: TRBJ2-7
V gene: TRBV6-5

CDR3 protein: CASSLGQGAYEQYF
CDR3 DNA: TGTGCCAGCAGTTTAGGACAGGGGGCCTACGAGCAGTACTTC
clone size: NA
D gene: TRBD1
J gene: TRBJ2-7
V gene: TRBV27

CDR3 protein: CASSSGSTDTQYF
CDR3 DNA: TGTGCCAGTAGTTCTGGCTCCACAGATACGCAGTATTTT
clone size: NA
D gene: NA
J gene: TRBJ2-3
V gene: TRBV19

CDR3 protein: CASRGGSSQETQYF
CDR3 DNA: TGTGCCAGCAGAGGCGGGAGTTCCCAAGAGACCCAGTACTTC
clone size: few
D gene: TRBD2
J gene: TRBJ2-5
V gene: TRBV6-4

CDR3 protein: CASSFIAMGGTSGRYKPNEQFF
CDR3 DNA: TGTGCCAGCAGTTTCATTGCAATGGGGGGGACTAGCGGGAGGTATAAGCCCAATGAGCAGTTCTTC
clone size: NA
D gene: TRBD2
J gene: TRBJ2-1
V gene: TRBV27

CDR3 protein: CASTLGWLGTGFYEQYF
CDR3 DNA: TGTGCCAGCACTTTAGGTTGGTTGGGGACAGGGTTCTACGAGCAGTACTTC
clone size: once
D gene: TRBD1
J gene: TRBJ2-7
V gene: TRBV28

CDR3 protein: CASTRLGQAGGAQYF
CDR3 DNA: TGTGCCAGCACTCGATTAGGACAGGCTGGTGGGGCCCAGTACTTC
clone size: NA
D gene: TRBD1
J gene: TRBJ2-5
V gene: TRBV6-5

CDR3 protein: CASSITGGWTEAFF
CDR3 DNA: TGTGCCAGCAGCATCACAGGGGGCTGGACTGAAGCTTTCTTT
clone size: NA
D gene: TRBD1
J gene: TRBJ1-1
V gene: TRBV27

CDR3 protein: CASSQAQGPGTQYF
CDR3 DNA: TGCGCCAGCAGCCAAGCACAGGGGCCGGGGACCCAGTACTTC
clone size: NA
D gene: TRBD1
J gene: TRBJ2-5
V gene: TRBV4-3

CDR3 protein: CASSLTGYWDQPQHF
CDR3 DNA: TGCGCCAGCAGCTTGACAGGGTATTGGGATCAGCCCCAGCATTTT
clone size: NA
D gene: NA
J gene: TRBJ1-5
V gene: TRBV5-1

CDR3 protein: CASSLFGLEVVREAFF
CDR3 DNA: TGTGCCAGCAGTTTATTCGGGTTGGAGGTGGTAAGAGAAGCTTTCTTT
clone size: NA
D gene: NA
J gene: TRBJ1-1
V gene: TRBV28

CDR3 protein: CASSSGLGQGSYEQYF
CDR3 DNA: TGTGCCAGCAGCTCCGGATTAGGGCAGGGTAGCTACGAGCAGTACTTC
clone size: NA
D gene: NA
J gene: TRBJ2-7
V gene: TRBV5-6

CDR3 protein: CASSLVGYEQYF
CDR3 DNA: TGTGCCAGCAGCTTAGTCGGGTACGAGCAGTACTTC
clone size: NA
D gene: NA
J gene: TRBJ2-7
V gene: TRBV7-6

CDR3 protein: CAWRLSGGTEAFF
CDR3 DNA: TGTGCCTGGAGGCTTTCCGGGGGCACTGAAGCTTTCTTT
clone size: NA
D gene: NA
J gene: TRBJ1-1
V gene: TRBV30

CDR3 protein: CATSYRQGDEQYF
CDR3 DNA: TGTGCCACCTCATATAGACAGGGGGATGAGCAGTACTTC
clone size: once
D gene: TRBD1
J gene: TRBJ2-7
V gene: TRBV15

CDR3 protein: CASSQVWLAGPYNEQFF
CDR3 DNA: TGTGCCAGCAGCCAAGTTTGGCTAGCGGGACCCTACAATGAGCAGTTCTTC
clone size: NA
D gene: TRBD2
J gene: TRBJ2-1
V gene: TRBV3-1/TRBV3-2

CDR3 protein: CASSVQGRGEKLFF
CDR3 DNA: TGTGCCAGCAGCGTACAGGGAAGGGGTGAAAAACTGTTTTTT
clone size: NA
D gene: NA
J gene: TRBJ1-4
V gene: TRBV9

CDR3 protein: CASSYSRGTGRFF
CDR3 DNA: TGTGCCAGCAGTTACTCGCGTGGGACAGGGCGGTTCTTC
clone size: NA
D gene: TRBD1
J gene: TRBJ2-1
V gene: TRBV6-2/TRBV6-3

CDR3 protein: CASSWPLGQSVHTGELFF
CDR3 DNA: TGCGCCAGCAGCTGGCCCCTCGGACAGTCGGTACACACCGGGGAGCTGTTTTTT
clone size: NA
D gene: NA
J gene: TRBJ2-2
V gene: TRBV5-1

CDR3 protein: CAWRDRQGNRNTIYF
CDR3 DNA: TGTGCCTGGAGGGACCGACAGGGTAATAGAAACACCATATATTTT
clone size: NA
D gene: TRBD1
J gene: TRBJ1-3
V gene: TRBV30

CDR3 protein: CASRREIADTQYF
CDR3 DNA: TGCGCCAGCAGACGGGAGATCGCAGATACGCAGTATTTT
clone size: once
D gene: NA
J gene: TRBJ2-3
V gene: TRBV5-1

CDR3 protein: CSAPVFYEQFF
CDR3 DNA: TGCAGTGCCCCCGTTTTCTATGAGCAGTTCTTC
clone size: NA
D gene: NA
J gene: TRBJ2-1
V gene: TRBV20-1